Sequencing of this T cell receptor beta chain was carried out in a study of control samples from healthy donors and cancer patients. Per germline, CDR1 GTSNPN and CDR2 SVGIG (reference sequence). The V end lost 7 bases, the J end lost 4 bases, and 13 bases lay between the germline ends. This CDR3 is 12 amino acids long. Method: immunoSEQ multiplex PCR; TCRdb's copy keeps in-frame clones and lacks some. The sample holds around 70,000 clones, 83% seen once. The sequence derives from a man aged 60 to 75 in good health. J is TRBJ1-2 and V is TRBV30, with D possibly being TRBD1 (6 bases). Sequenced input: blood. Here the CDR3 reads CASGTGLYGYTF. The CDR3 region has the DNA TGTGCCTCCGGAACAGGGCTCTATGGCTACACCTTC.